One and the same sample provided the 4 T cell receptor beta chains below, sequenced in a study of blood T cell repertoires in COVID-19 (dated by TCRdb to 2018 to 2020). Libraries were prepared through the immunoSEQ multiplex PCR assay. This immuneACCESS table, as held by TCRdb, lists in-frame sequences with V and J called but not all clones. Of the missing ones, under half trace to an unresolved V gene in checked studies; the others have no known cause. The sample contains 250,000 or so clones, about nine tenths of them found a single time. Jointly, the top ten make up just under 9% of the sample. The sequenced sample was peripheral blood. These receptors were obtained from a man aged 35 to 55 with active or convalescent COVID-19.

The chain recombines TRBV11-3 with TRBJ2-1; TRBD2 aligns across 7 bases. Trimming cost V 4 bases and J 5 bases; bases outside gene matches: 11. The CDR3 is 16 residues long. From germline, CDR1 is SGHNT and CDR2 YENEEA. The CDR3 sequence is CASSSKFGLGNNEQFF. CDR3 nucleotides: TGTGCCAGCAGCTCGAAATTCGGACTAGGAAACAATGAGCAGTTCTTC.

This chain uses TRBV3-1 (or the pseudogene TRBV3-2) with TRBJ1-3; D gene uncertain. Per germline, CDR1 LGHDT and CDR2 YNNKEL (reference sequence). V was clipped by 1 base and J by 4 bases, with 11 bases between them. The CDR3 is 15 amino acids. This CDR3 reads CASSQVQMTGNTIYF. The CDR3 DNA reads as TGTGCCAGCAGCCAAGTACAGATGACAGGAAACACCATATATTTT.

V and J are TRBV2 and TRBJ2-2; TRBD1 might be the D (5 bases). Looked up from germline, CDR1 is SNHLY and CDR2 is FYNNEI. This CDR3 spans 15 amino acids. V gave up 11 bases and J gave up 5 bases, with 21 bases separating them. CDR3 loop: CAWTTGLQATGELFF. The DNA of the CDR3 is TGTGCCTGGACAACAGGCCTCCAAGCAACCGGGGAGCTGTTTTTT.

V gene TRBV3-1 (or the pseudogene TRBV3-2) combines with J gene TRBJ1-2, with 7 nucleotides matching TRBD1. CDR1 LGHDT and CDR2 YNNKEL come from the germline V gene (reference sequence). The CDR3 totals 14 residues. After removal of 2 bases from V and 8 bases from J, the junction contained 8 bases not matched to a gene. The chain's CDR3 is CASSQLTGTKGYTF. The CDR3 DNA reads TGTGCCAGCAGCCAATTGACAGGGACGAAAGGCTACACCTTC.